Listed here are 17 T cell receptor beta chains from one sample, sequenced in a study of early T cells in non-severe SARS-CoV-2 infection. MiXCR, applied by TCRdb to the 5' RACE reads, yields one record per CDR3 protein. Of under 70,000 distinct CDR3 sequences detected, around 8.3% appear once; the ten largest clones hold 8% to 11%. Specimen: whole blood, collected at baseline. These receptors all come from an adult who was a healthcare worker with PCR-confirmed SARS-CoV-2 infection or an uninfected control (not recorded which).

The chain couples TRBV30 to TRBJ2-7, with 12 nucleotides matching TRBD1. The CDR3 length is 15 residues. Losses at the gene ends were 2 bases for V and 4 bases for J; bases not matched to a gene: 6. The germline V gene has CDR1 GTSNPN and CDR2 SVGIG (reference sequence). CDR3 protein: CAWSTGTGGLYEQYF. The DNA of the CDR3 is TGTGCCTGGAGTACCGGGACAGGGGGCTTGTACGAGCAGTACTTC.

This clonotype was counted ten times or more. The chain uses TRBV7-6 and TRBJ2-5; no clear D. CDR3 size: 15 residues. Germline V gives CDR1 SGHVS, CDR2 FNYEAQ. The V and J ends lost 5 bases and 5 bases respectively, with 18 bases between them. Here the CDR3 reads CASSPRWAGWETQYF. As DNA, the CDR3 is TGTGCCAGCAGCCCCCGTTGGGCAGGTTGGGAGACCCAGTACTTC.

At least ten counts were recorded for this clonotype. This chain joins TRBV12-5 and TRBJ1-1; D unclear. V was clipped by 5 bases and J by 5 bases, with 12 bases between them. From germline, CDR1 is LGHNT and CDR2 FRNRAP. The CDR3 has 13 residues. The CDR3 DNA sequence: TGTGCTAGTGGTCCGGGAGGCGGGACTGAAGCTTTCTTT. It is translated as CASGPGGGTEAFF.

This clonotype came up many times. The chain couples TRBV6-5 to TRBJ2-1, with a weak D call TRBD2 (6 bases). Germline-derived CDR1 and CDR2 are MNHEY and SVGAGI. V dropped 2 bases and J dropped 1 base, with 9 bases sitting between them. The CDR3 spans 15 residues. As DNA, the CDR3 is TGTGCCAGCAGTTACGTAGCGGCTTCCTACAATGAGCAGTTCTTC. Translation gives CASSYVAASYNEQFF.

This clonotype has just a few counts. V is TRBV5-1 and J is TRBJ2-3; 8 bases line up with TRBD2. CDR1 and CDR2 (germline): SGHRS, YFSETQ. CDR3 length: 16 residues. The V and J ends lost 0 bases and 1 base, in that order; junction bases with no gene match: 4. CDR3 nucleotides: TGCGCCAGCAGCTTGGAGAGTAGCGGGGGCACAGATACGCAGTATTTT. This codes for CASSLESSGGTDTQYF.

This chain connects TRBV18 to TRBJ2-1; no firm D call. This CDR3 spans 12 amino acids. V was pared by 2 bases and J by 8 bases, with 7 bases between. The germline CDR1 and CDR2 sequences are KGHSH and LQKENI. The CDR3 sequence is CASSPVLYEQFF. In DNA, the CDR3 is TGTGCCAGCTCACCAGTTCTCTATGAGCAGTTCTTC. The full variable domain, rest sourced from reference TRBV18 and TRBJ2-1, is NAGVMQNPRHLVRRRGQEARLRCSPMKGHSHVYWYRQLPEEGLKFMVYLQKENIIDESGMPKERFSAEFPKEGPSILRIQQVVRGDSAAYFCASSPVLYEQFFGPGTRLTVL.

V gene TRBV19 combines with J gene TRBJ1-4; tentative D call: TRBD1 (5 bases). The V gene lost 5 bases and the J gene lost 4 bases, with 17 bases spanning the gap. The germline gives CDR1 LNHDA, CDR2 SQIVND (reference sequence). There are 16 residues in the CDR3. The CDR3 coding sequence is TGTGCCAGTAGTCGGACAAGAAGTGGGATTAATGAAAAACTGTTTTTT. Residues: CASSRTRSGINEKLFF.

V is TRBV15 and J is TRBJ2-3; 8 positions match TRBD2. Germline V gene data show CDR1 as LNHNV and CDR2 as YYDKDF (reference sequence). The CDR3 spans 16 residues. Unmatched junction bases numbered 4, after V lost 0 bases and J lost 2 bases. The chain's CDR3 is CATSREAGRATDTQYF. The CDR3 DNA reads TGTGCCACCAGCAGAGAAGCCGGGAGGGCCACAGATACGCAGTATTTT. Using reference TRBV15 and TRBJ2-3 for the parts outside the CDR3, the full variable domain is DAMVIQNPRYQVTQFGKPVTLSCSQTLNHNVMYWYQQKSSQAPKLLFHYYDKDFNNEADTPDNFQSRRPNTSFCFLDIRSPGLGDTAMYLCATSREAGRATDTQYFGPGTRLTVL.

This chain uses TRBV29-1 with TRBJ2-7; 13 bases align to TRBD2. With 7 bases clipped from V and 3 bases from J, the junction kept 12 bases outside the gene matches. Germline V gene data show CDR1 as SQVTM and CDR2 as ANQGSEA. This CDR3 comprises 16 residues. CDR3: CSAGSLGLAGDYEQYF. For the CDR3, the DNA is TGCAGCGCAGGTTCCTTAGGACTAGCGGGAGACTACGAGCAGTACTTC.

In this sample, this clonotype turned up many times. The rearrangement joins TRBV27 to TRBJ2-1; D gene ambiguous. Per the germline V gene, CDR1 is MNHEY and CDR2 is SMNVEV (reference sequence). There are 13 residues in the CDR3. V shed 8 bases and J shed 0 bases, with 8 bases lying between them. CDR3 nucleotides: TGTGCCAGCTCAAGACCCTCCTACAATGAGCAGTTCTTC. Protein product: CASSRPSYNEQFF.

This clonotype has a count of ten or more. The J gene is TRBJ2-7, the V gene TRBV15; 7 bases are a match to TRBD1. Germline loops: CDR1 LNHNV, CDR2 YYDKDF (reference sequence). V trimming: 8 bases; J trimming: 2 bases; junction bases outside the gene matches: 3. The CDR3 consists of 12 residues. The CDR3 loop is CATADRAYEQYF. Written as DNA, the CDR3 is TGTGCCACCGCCGACAGGGCCTACGAGCAGTACTTC.

This clonotype was seen a few times. This chain connects TRBV7-9 to TRBJ2-1; D call uncertain. Between the trimmed V and J ends, which lost 3 bases and 10 bases, there was a span of 13 bases. This CDR3 region has 13 residues. Looked up from germline, CDR1 is SEHNR and CDR2 is FQNEAQ (reference sequence). This CDR3 is CASSFGSATEQFF. Here the CDR3 DNA reads TGTGCCAGCAGCTTCGGTTCCGCCACCGAGCAGTTCTTC.

In this sample, this clonotype turned up many times. The V gene is TRBV6-2 or TRBV6-3, the J gene TRBJ1-2, with a possible D match to TRBD1 (5 bases). Deletions cut 2 bases from V and 2 bases from J, with 15 bases between. The V gene's germline CDR1 is MNHEY and CDR2 SVGEGT. This CDR3 comprises 16 residues. The CDR3 loop reads CASSYHPGRTNYGYTF. The CDR3 DNA is TGTGCCAGCAGTTACCATCCGGGACGGACAAACTATGGCTACACCTTC.

The sample holds many counts of this clonotype. The V and J genes are TRBV7-2 and TRBJ2-3; a weak D match, TRBD2 (5 bases). The CDR3 totals 13 residues. V was cut by 9 bases and J by 2 bases, with 12 bases left in between. Germline-derived CDR1 and CDR2 are SGHTA and FQGNSA. CDR3 amino acids: CASSGGLTDTQYF. The CDR3 DNA reads as TGTGCCAGTTCGGGCGGACTCACAGATACGCAGTATTTT.

This clonotype came up many times. This chain uses TRBV7-9 with TRBJ2-5; D call uncertain. The CDR3 covers 12 residues. Trimming took 3 bases from V and 1 from J, leaving 3 bases between them. Germline CDR1 reads SEHNR; CDR2 reads FQNEAQ (reference sequence). CDR3 nucleotides: TGTGCCAGCAGCTTTTTCCAAGAGACCCAGTACTTC. Its protein is CASSFFQETQYF. Looking up the rest from reference TRBV7-9 and TRBJ2-5 gives the full variable domain: DTGVSQNPRHKITKRGQNVTFRCDPISEHNRLYWYRQTLGQGPEFLTYFQNEAQLEKSRLLSDRFSAERPKGSFSTLEIQRTEQGDSAMYLCASSFFQETQYFGPGTRLLVL.

There are many counts of this clonotype. The chain carries TRBV7-3 and TRBJ2-1; 15 positions match TRBD2. Per the germline V gene, CDR1 is SGHTA and CDR2 is FQGTGA. The CDR3 spans 18 residues. V shed 5 bases, J shed 3 bases, and the junction held 8 bases outside the gene matches. CDR3 DNA sequence: TGTGCCAGCAGCCTAATGGGGACTAGCGGGAGGATCTACAATGAGCAGTTCTTC. Protein sequence: CASSLMGTSGRIYNEQFF. Full variable domain (missing parts from reference TRBV7-3 and TRBJ2-1): GAGVSQTPSNKVTEKGKYVELRCDPISGHTALYWYRQSLGQGPEFLIYFQGTGAADDSGLPNDRFFAVRPEGSVSTLKIQRTERGDSAVYLCASSLMGTSGRIYNEQFFGPGTRLTVL.

This clonotype appeared many times. J is TRBJ2-3 and V is TRBV29-1; no reliable D call. Germline assignment: CDR1 SQVTM and CDR2 ANQGSEA. CDR3 length: 13 amino acids. Trimming removed 5 bases from V and 2 bases from J, with 11 bases in between. CDR3 protein: CSVQYRVTDTQYF. The DNA of the CDR3 is TGCAGCGTTCAATACAGAGTCACAGATACGCAGTATTTT.